This T cell receptor (beta chain) was documented in a study of blood T cell repertoires in COVID-19 (dated by TCRdb to between 2020 and 2021). Describing the broader study: The collaborator samples originated in the United States, Italy and Spain and spanned the acute and convalescent phases of COVID-19. The samples were drawn from two sources: the first 160 participants of the ongoing ImmuneRACE study, and some 1,300 subjects contributed by 6 global collaborators. The prospective study material was composed of cDNA or gDNA derived from T cells, B-cell-depleted T cells, or PBMCs. Where available, HLA class I and class II types were obtained from metadata supplied by the sample provider rather than from assay-based typing. Nearly every sample came with metadata listing a de-identified subject ID, COVID-19 status, age in years and sex. Deeply sampled blood TCRbeta repertoires from subjects exposed to, actively infected with, or recovered from COVID-19 were included in the dataset. A freely available public database, intended as a resource for researchers studying the immune response to SARS-CoV-2, is where the repertoires were released.

On this clone itself: It has no known antigen specificity. Base qualities are not recorded, but no much larger clone differs from it by a single base.

One collaborating source in Seattle enrolled patients during active infection and followed them longitudinally through the course of disease. The collaborating institutions used their own protocols to collect whole blood in K2EDTA tubes. For TCRbeta analysis, collaborators shipped samples in one of three forms: frozen whole blood, isolated PBMCs, or DNA extracted from either of those sample types. TCRbeta CDR3 regions were amplified from genomic DNA by means of the immunoSEQ Assay, a bias-controlled multiplex PCR. Turning to the authors' computational methods: The number of nucleated cells in each sample was estimated from the amplification of reference gene primers within the assay. To quantify the absolute abundance of each unique TCRbeta CDR3 rearrangement, sequence reads were collapsed and filtered. For each sample, productive Simpson clonality was calculated as the square root of Simpson's diversity index across productive rearrangements. As stored in TCRdb, this immuneACCESS dataset retains in-frame rearrangements with V and J assigned. A fraction of the clones does not appear; measured against another copy, unresolved V genes explain less than half of the discrepancy, and the remainder lacks a known reason. That table is the source of V, J and clone size, and D and trimming were worked out from the DNA. The sample includes 68,000 or so clones, with 70% to 90% observed a single time. The ten largest clones add up to around 3.7% of the sample.

The research as a whole found: The amount of clinical and demographic metadata varied by source and participant and was provided uncurated.

The CDR3 holds 13 amino acids from the cysteine to the phenylalanine. The only DNA kept is the CDR3, 39 bases in frame from the first base. The junction shows trimming of 0 bases on V and 9 bases on J, plus 10 bases between the germline ends. The CDR1 and CDR2 encoded by the germline V gene are SGDLS and YYNGEE. Sequencing input: peripheral blood. Rearrangement joined TRBV9 to TRBJ2-1; perhaps TRBD1 is the D gene, with 6 bases matching. The sequence was obtained from a woman aged 45-65 years with COVID-19, enrolled during active disease. CDR3 sequence: CASSVDRDIEQFF. The nucleotide sequence is given as TGTGCCAGCAGCGTAGACAGGGACATTGAGCAGTTCTTC.